The next 2 T cell receptor beta chains were all read from a single sample in a study of CD8+CD57+ T cells in acquired aplastic anemia (dated by TCRdb to 2017 to 2018). Sequencing took place on an Illumina HiSeq 2000. Profiling of TCR beta VDJ combinations and CDR3 sequences used genomic DNA as the template. The public sequencing data were trimmed at Q25 with fastp and processed into clonotypes with MiXCR by TCRdb, which kept only in-frame beta chains. Each CDR3 protein gets just one entry, which takes the most common genes and DNA from the rows behind it. The sample has about 110,000 distinct CDR3 sequences on record, less than 65% of them singletons. About a third of the sample goes to the ten largest clones. The sequenced sample was sorted CD4+, CD8+, or CD8+CD57+ T cells (not recorded which) from PBMCs. These receptors originate from a human donor in good health, serving as a control.

This clonotype was observed a few times. The chain uses TRBV11-3 and TRBJ2-2; no clear D gene. Germline lookup yields CDR1 SGHNT and CDR2 YENEEA. CDR3 size: 14 residues. The V end was cut by 1 base, the J end by 4 bases, with 7 bases between. This chain's CDR3 is CASSLVSATGELFF. CDR3 nucleotide sequence: TGTGCCAGCAGCTTAGTTTCCGCCACCGGGGAGCTGTTTTTT.

This clonotype was observed many times. V is TRBV5-1 and J is TRBJ2-7; D is possibly TRBD1 (6 bases). Germline V gene sequence: CDR1 SGHRS, CDR2 YFSETQ. Trimming stripped 1 base from V and 2 bases from J, with 13 bases between. The CDR3 length is 15 residues. The CDR3 protein is CASSLSWGPAYEQYF. The DNA of the CDR3 is TGCGCCAGCAGCTTGTCGTGGGGGCCGGCCTACGAGCAGTACTTC.